Below are 9 T cell receptor beta chains sequenced from a single sample in a study of radiation and T cells in renal cell carcinoma. Described time point: blood 2 weeks post-SBRT. Described treatment: 15 Gy SBRT to primary tumor, nephrectomy 4 weeks later. The repertoire was sequenced with immunoSEQ multiplex PCR; TCRdb's copy has only in-frame clones and lacks some. The profile shows about 150,000 clones, 87% of them singletons. The source was blood, collected from a patient whose treatment included radiotherapy and nephrectomy. The source of these receptors is a woman aged 45-60 years with renal cell carcinoma.

This chain links TRBV2 with TRBJ2-2, with 11 bases aligning to TRBD2. There are 16 residues in the CDR3. Germline V CDR1 and CDR2: SNHLY, FYNNEI. J was trimmed by 0 bases and V by 6 bases; bases with no gene match: 3. Written as DNA, the CDR3 is TGTGCCAGCAGGACTAGCGGGACCCCGAACACCGGGGAGCTGTTTTTT. Protein: CASRTSGTPNTGELFF.

This clone is a singleton in its sample. This rearrangement joins TRBV2 to TRBJ2-7; D is possibly TRBD1 (5 bases). The CDR3 extends over 12 amino acids. The germline gives CDR1 SNHLY, CDR2 FYNNEI. V lost 6 bases and J 1 base, leaving 7 bases between the germline ends. The CDR3: CASRQESYEQYF. The CDR3 DNA sequence: TGTGCCAGCAGACAGGAATCCTACGAGCAGTACTTC.

This chain links TRBV18 with TRBJ1-2; 7 bases map to TRBD1. The CDR3 spans 14 residues. Germline CDR1 is KGHSH and CDR2 is LQKENI. Unmatched junction bases numbered 11, after V lost 5 bases and J lost 8 bases. CDR3 protein: CASSVGTDLGGYTF. The DNA of the CDR3 is TGTGCCAGCTCAGTAGGGACAGACCTTGGGGGCTACACCTTC.

The gene calls are TRBV19 and TRBJ2-3; 7 bases fit TRBD1. The length of the CDR3 is 14 residues. Trimming took 5 bases from V and 5 from J; bases not matched to a gene: 7. Germline V CDR1 and CDR2: LNHDA, SQIVND (reference sequence). The CDR3 nucleotides are TGTGCCAGTAGTGGCACAGGGGCCGGAGATACGCAGTATTTT. It is translated as CASSGTGAGDTQYF. The whole variable domain, filled in from reference TRBV19 and TRBJ2-3, reads DGGITQSPKYLFRKEGQNVTLSCEQNLNHDAMYWYRQDPGQGLRLIYYSQIVNDFQKGDIAEGYSVSREKKESFPLTVTSAQKNPTAFYLCASSGTGAGDTQYFGPGTRLTVL.

V gene TRBV9 combines with J gene TRBJ1-4, with TRBD1 matching 9 bases. The V gene end was trimmed by 4 bases and the J gene end by 12 bases; junction bases not matched to a gene: 4. Germline assignment: CDR1 SGDLS and CDR2 YYNGEE. The CDR3 is made up of 12 amino acids. The DNA of the CDR3 is TGTGCCAGCAGCCCGACAGGGGGTCAACTGTTTTTT. Protein: CASSPTGGQLFF.

V usage is TRBV27 and J usage is TRBJ2-1; TRBD2 matches at 7 bases. The V and J ends lost 6 bases and 9 bases, in that order; junction bases with no gene match: 11. CDR3 length equals 14 residues. The germline V gene encodes CDR1 MNHEY and CDR2 SMNVEV (reference sequence). CDR3 nucleotide sequence: TGTGCCAGCAGGGTGTCTAGCGGTGGAGGTGAGCAGTTCTTC. Residues: CASRVSSGGGEQFF.

This sequence joins TRBV6-5 and TRBJ1-5; D remains unclear. The germline V and J ends were trimmed by 6 bases and 12 bases, with 21 bases remaining between them. The germline CDR1 and CDR2 sequences are MNHEY and SVGAGI. The CDR3 is 14 residues long. CDR3 residues: CASSPDGVIRNQHF. The CDR3 nucleotides read TGTGCCAGCAGCCCCGACGGGGTGATTAGGAACCAGCATTTT.

The rearrangement uses TRBV7-2 and TRBJ2-5, with D possibly matching TRBD2 (6 bases). Trimming removed 5 bases at V and 3 bases at J, with 19 bases between. Germline CDR1 is SGHTA and CDR2 is FQGNSA. The CDR3 runs 16 residues. This chain's CDR3 is CASSRGGTGSEETQYF. In nucleotides, the CDR3 is TGTGCCAGCAGCCGGGGCGGGACTGGCTCAGAAGAGACCCAGTACTTC.

This clone has only one observation. This sample includes further DNA sequences coding for the same CDR3. V is TRBV7-2 and J is TRBJ2-3; D gene uncertain. This CDR3 has 11 amino acids. Germline V gives CDR1 SGHTA, CDR2 FQGNSA. V was trimmed by 3 bases and J by 3 bases, leaving 1 base between them. CDR3 loop: CASSFTDTQYF. The CDR3 DNA follows: TGTGCCAGCAGCTTTACAGATACGCAGTATTTT.